One sample yielded the 24 T cell receptor beta chains listed below, sequenced in a study of T cell repertoires in cytomegalovirus infection. MiXCR was run by TCRdb on the reads, yielding one entry per CDR3 protein. The sample contains fewer than 850,000 distinct CDR3 sequences, about 27% of which appear only once. These receptors' antigens are unknown. Sample: cultured CD8+ T cells from PBMCs, taken from culture after CMV antigen stimulation. These receptors originate from a human donor in good health (CMV status not recorded). Some clones in this sample may be carry-over from other donors' samples.

The chain has TRBV5-5 and TRBJ2-1; no clear D gene. With 6 bases removed from V and 5 bases from J, the gap between germline ends came to 15 bases. Germline CDR1 SGHKS, CDR2 YYEKEE (reference sequence). The CDR3 contains 14 residues. CDR3 bases: TGTGCCAGCACCATTAAGGTTGAGAACAATGAGCAGTTCTTC. It encodes CASTIKVENNEQFF.

The DNA for the CDR3 is TGTGCTAGTGGTTTGACTACCACCGCGAACACTGAAGCTTTCTTT. Amino acids: CASGLTTTANTEAFF. This chain links TRBV12-5 with TRBJ1-1; D unclear. CDR3 length equals 15 residues. Trimming shortened V by 2 bases and J by 1 base, and 11 bases separated the two germline ends. Germline V gene data show CDR1 as LGHNT and CDR2 as FRNRAP. The full variable domain, completed using reference TRBV12-5 and TRBJ1-1, is DARVTQTPRHKVTEMGQEVTMRCQPILGHNTVFWYRQTMMQGLELLAYFRNRAPLDDSGMPKDRFSAEMPDATLATLKIQPSEPRDSAVYFCASGLTTTANTEAFFGQGTRLTVV.

A few counts support this clonotype. The genes are TRBV19 and TRBJ2-2; 8 bases agree with TRBD1. The CDR3 length is 15 residues. After removal of 6 bases from V and 5 bases from J, the junction contained 8 bases not matched to a gene. Germline assignment: CDR1 LNHDA and CDR2 SQIVND (reference sequence). The CDR3 bases are TGTGCCAGTAGGAGGACAGGGTACGGAACCGGGGAGCTGTTTTTT. This gives the protein CASRRTGYGTGELFF.

This clonotype was counted between two and nine times. V usage is TRBV7-9 and J usage is TRBJ2-7, with D unclear. The V end was cut by 4 bases, the J end by 0 bases, with 10 bases between. Germline loops: CDR1 SEHNR, CDR2 FQNEAQ (reference sequence). CDR3 length: 14 amino acids. This CDR3 is CASSSMLPSYEQYF. The CDR3 DNA reads as TGTGCCAGCAGCTCTATGCTCCCCTCCTACGAGCAGTACTTC. Filled out from reference TRBV7-9 and TRBJ2-7, the complete variable domain reads DTGVSQNPRHKITKRGQNVTFRCDPISEHNRLYWYRQTLGQGPEFLTYFQNEAQLEKSRLLSDRFSAERPKGSFSTLEIQRTEQGDSAMYLCASSSMLPSYEQYFGPGTRLTVT.

The chain employs TRBV4-3 and TRBJ1-2, with unresolved D. The germline V gene has CDR1 LGHNA and CDR2 YSLEER. Trimming cost V 0 bases and J 9 bases, with 14 bases left between them. The CDR3 runs to 14 residues. The CDR3 spells CASSQDPSRPRYTF. In nucleotides, the CDR3 is TGCGCCAGCAGCCAAGATCCCTCCAGGCCCCGCTACACCTTC.

This clonotype was detected ten times or more. The chain links TRBV7-8 to TRBJ2-7, with 9 bases matching TRBD1. Unmatched junction bases numbered 10, after V lost 5 bases and J lost 5 bases. The length of the CDR3 is 15 residues. From germline, CDR1 is SGHVS and CDR2 FQNEAQ. CDR3 region: CASSTTGTGLDEQYV. The CDR3 nucleotides read TGTGCCAGCAGCACCACCGGGACAGGGCTGGACGAGCAGTACGTC.

This clonotype was detected only a few times. The chain carries TRBV10-1 and TRBJ2-1; 7 positions match TRBD2. V was clipped by 5 bases and J by 3 bases; unmatched bases: 1. Germline lookup yields CDR1 WNHNN and CDR2 SYGVQD (reference sequence). The CDR3 is 13 residues long. CDR3 region: CASSRGDYNEQFF. The DNA of the CDR3 is TGCGCCAGCAGTCGGGGGGACTACAATGAGCAGTTCTTC.

Notes on this clonotype: Given a much more abundant clone one base away, this may be a read error. The chain carries TRBV7-2 and TRBJ2-3; 8 nucleotides align to TRBD2. After removal of 4 bases from V and 8 bases from J, the junction contained 20 bases not matched to a gene. CDR1 is SGHTA and CDR2 is FQGNSA in the germline V gene. The CDR3 is 18 amino acids. For the CDR3, the DNA is TGTGCCAGCAGCTCCCAGGCTAGCGGGTGGGGCCGGACACGTACGCAGTATTTT. It translates to CASSSQASGWGRTRTQYF.

This clonotype was recorded a few times. The V call is TRBV7-6, the J call TRBJ2-1, with 10 nucleotides matching TRBD2. The junction had 5 bases not matched to a gene; V was cut back by 4 bases and J by 8 bases. The CDR3 has 14 residues. CDR1 is SGHVS and CDR2 is FNYEAQ in the germline V gene. CDR3 loop: CASSSTSGVDEQFF. CDR3 bases: TGTGCCAGCAGCTCAACTAGCGGGGTCGATGAGCAGTTCTTC.

This clonotype has a single count. The chain is built from TRBV10-3 and TRBJ1-1; possible D gene TRBD1, 5 bases. Germline V gene data show CDR1 as ENHRY and CDR2 as SYGVKD. Trimming took off 0 bases at V and 1 base at J, with 9 bases between the two ends. The CDR3 is 15 residues long. The DNA of the CDR3 is TGTGCCATCAGTGAGTCCGCGACAGAGAACACTGAAGCTTTCTTT. Its protein is CAISESATENTEAFF.

This chain joins TRBV12-3 or TRBV12-4 and TRBJ2-1; D not resolved. With 3 bases removed from V and 4 bases from J, the gap between germline ends came to 10 bases. CDR3 length: 14 amino acids. The CDR3 protein is CASSLSNRYNEQFF. The CDR3 region has the DNA TGTGCCAGCAGTTTGAGTAATAGGTACAATGAGCAGTTCTTC.

This chain links TRBV6-6 with TRBJ2-1; D tentatively reads TRBD1 or TRBD2 (5 bases each). Per germline, CDR1 MNHNY and CDR2 SVGAGI (reference sequence). The CDR3 consists of 15 residues. The V gene lost 8 bases and the J gene lost 4 bases, with 18 bases spanning the gap. CDR3 residues: CASGRAKGSYNEQFF. In DNA form, the CDR3 reads TGTGCCAGCGGGCGGGCTAAGGGGTCATACAATGAGCAGTTCTTC.

This clonotype appeared a few times. The J gene is TRBJ2-7, the V gene TRBV7-9; the match to TRBD2 covers 12 bases. Germline V lookup: CDR1 SEHNR, CDR2 FQNEAQ (reference sequence). CDR3 length: 17 amino acids. V lost 5 bases, J lost 0 bases, and 8 bases stayed unmatched. This chain's CDR3 is CASSLTSGGPSSYEQYF. CDR3 DNA: TGTGCCAGCAGCCTGACTAGCGGGGGCCCGAGCTCCTACGAGCAGTACTTC.

This clonotype was seen more than once but under ten times. This chain connects TRBV7-2 to TRBJ2-5; TRBD2 aligns across 16 bases. Germline assignment: CDR1 SGHTA and CDR2 FQGNSA. The CDR3 is 16 amino acids. With V trimmed by 3 bases and J by 6 bases, 4 bases remained unmatched. For the CDR3, the DNA is TGTGCCAGCAGCTTGGGACTAGCGGGGGGGCGCAAGACCCAGTACTTC. Translation: CASSLGLAGGRKTQYF.

This clonotype has a handful of counts. This chain links TRBV7-6 with TRBJ2-3; D might be TRBD1 (6 bases). V was cut by 4 bases and J by 3 bases, with 14 bases left in between. Looked up from germline, CDR1 is SGHVS and CDR2 is FNYEAQ. The CDR3 runs to 15 residues. The CDR3 spells CASSSRWGPTDTQYF. CDR3 sequence (DNA): TGTGCCAGCAGCTCGAGGTGGGGGCCGACAGATACGCAGTATTTT.

This clonotype was counted a few times. The chain employs TRBV7-3 and TRBJ2-2; 9 nucleotides line up with TRBD1. The germline V gene encodes CDR1 SGHTA and CDR2 FQGTGA. There are 16 residues in the CDR3. With V trimmed by 6 bases and J by 2 bases, 7 bases remained unmatched. In DNA form, the CDR3 reads TGTGCCAGCAGGGGAGCGGGACAGGGTAACACCGGGGAGCTGTTTTTT. Its translation is CASRGAGQGNTGELFF.

This clonotype turned up a few times. This sequence joins TRBV7-9 and TRBJ2-7, with 7 bases lining up with TRBD2. Germline V gene lookup returns CDR1 SEHNR and CDR2 FQNEAQ (reference sequence). This CDR3 comprises 13 residues. With 10 bases clipped from V and 0 bases from J, the junction kept 6 bases outside the gene matches. In nucleotides, the CDR3 is TGTGCCACCTCCGGGACTATCTCCTACGAGCAGTACTTC. It codes for CATSGTISYEQYF.

The chain carries TRBV20-1 and TRBJ2-3, with 7 positions matching TRBD1. The CDR3 length is 15 residues. The J segment lost 0 bases and the V segment lost 6 bases, leaving 9 bases of the junction unmatched. Germline CDR1 DFQATT, CDR2 SNEGSKA (reference sequence). CDR3 nucleotide sequence: TGCAGTGCGGAATCAGACAGGGCTAGCACAGATACGCAGTATTTT. It is translated as CSAESDRASTDTQYF.

V usage is TRBV9 and J usage is TRBJ1-2; perhaps TRBD1 as D (5 bases). This CDR3 has 12 amino acids. Germline values: CDR1 SGDLS, CDR2 YYNGEE. V was clipped by 2 bases and J by 8 bases, with 10 bases between them. The CDR3 DNA follows: TGTGCCAGCAGCGTCGACAGCCGGGGCTACACCTTC. Its translation is CASSVDSRGYTF.

The V gene is TRBV27, the J gene TRBJ2-1; D is perhaps TRBD1 (5 bases). CDR3 length: 15 amino acids. Germline values: CDR1 MNHEY, CDR2 SMNVEV (reference sequence). V lost 2 bases and J 3 bases, leaving 11 bases between the germline ends. The CDR3 loop is CASSLRGYLYNEQFF. The DNA of the CDR3 is TGTGCCAGCAGTTTAAGGGGATACCTCTACAATGAGCAGTTCTTC.

J is TRBJ2-1 and V is TRBV7-9, with 9 bases that match TRBD2. Germline V gives CDR1 SEHNR, CDR2 FQNEAQ (reference sequence). This CDR3 has 16 residues. V was pared by 4 bases and J by 8 bases, with 12 bases of the junction left unmatched. Here the CDR3 DNA reads TGTGCCAGCAGCTCCTCTACTAGCGGGCAGGCGGATGAGCAGTTCTTC. Translating gives CASSSSTSGQADEQFF.

In this sample, this clonotype turned up many times. CDR3 amino acids: CASSPHRDMGEKLFF. The CDR3 DNA follows: TGTGCCAGCAGCCCTCACAGGGATATGGGTGAAAAACTGTTTTTT. The chain couples TRBV7-2 to TRBJ1-4; D possibly corresponds to TRBD1 (6 bases). V lost 5 bases and J lost 7, with 17 bases in between. The germline CDR1 and CDR2 sequences are SGHTA and FQGNSA. This CDR3 region has 15 residues.

This chain connects TRBV28 to TRBJ2-1; 8 bases align to TRBD2. The ends lost 6 bases at V and 4 bases at J; junction bases unmatched: 11. The germline gives CDR1 MDHEN, CDR2 SYDVKM. CDR3 size: 16 residues. CDR3 in amino acids: CASSSWGRGGYNEQFF. CDR3 sequence (DNA): TGTGCCAGCAGCTCGTGGGGACGGGGGGGATACAATGAGCAGTTCTTC.

This clonotype came up many times. The V call is TRBV12-5, the J call TRBJ2-2, with D unclear. Trimming removed 5 bases at V and 0 bases at J, with 10 bases between. Germline V lookup: CDR1 LGHNT, CDR2 FRNRAP. The CDR3 sequence is 15 residues long. CDR3 protein: CASGLDRPNTGELFF. Written as DNA, the CDR3 is TGTGCTAGTGGTCTGGACCGACCGAACACCGGGGAGCTGTTTTTT.